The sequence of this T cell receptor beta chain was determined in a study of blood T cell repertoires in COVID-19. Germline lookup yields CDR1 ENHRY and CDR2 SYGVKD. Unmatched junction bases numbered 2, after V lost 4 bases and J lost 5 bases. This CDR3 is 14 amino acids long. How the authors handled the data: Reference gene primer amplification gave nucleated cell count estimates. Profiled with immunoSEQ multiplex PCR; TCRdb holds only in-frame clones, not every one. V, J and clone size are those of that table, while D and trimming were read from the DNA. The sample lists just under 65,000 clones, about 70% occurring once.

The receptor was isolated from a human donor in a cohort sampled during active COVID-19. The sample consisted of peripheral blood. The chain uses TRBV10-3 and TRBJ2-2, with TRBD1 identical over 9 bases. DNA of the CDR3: TGTGCCATCAGTGCGGGACAGGGAACCGGGGAGCTGTTTTTT. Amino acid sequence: CAISAGQGTGELFF.